The following is a TCR beta chain sequence with its context. This entry comes from a study of OX40 agonist ivuxolimab in advanced cancers. V gave up 7 bases and J gave up 0 bases, with 13 bases separating them. CDR1 is MGHRA, CDR2 YSYEKL, per germline. The length of the CDR3 is 14 residues. The table came from immunoSEQ multiplex PCR; TCRdb's copy has only in-frame clones and leaves some out. Among 55,000 to 75,000 clones listed, roughly four fifths were seen once. The sequence was obtained from an adult with an advanced solid tumor such as melanoma, head and neck, liver or kidney cancer. The chain uses TRBV4-1 and TRBJ2-7, with D unclear. Here the sequenced sample was CD4+ or CD8+ T cells sorted from blood, taken in a trial of the OX40 agonist ivuxolimab. DNA for the CDR3: TGCGCCAGCAACCCCCTCCTGGGCTCCTACGAGCAGTACTTC. Amino acids: CASNPLLGSYEQYF.